These 26 T cell receptor beta chains originate from one sample sequenced in a study of neoadjuvant anti-PD-1 for oral cavity cancer. Method: immunoSEQ multiplex PCR; TCRdb's copy keeps in-frame clones and lacks some. The sample yields 10,000 to 11,000 clones, over 40% seen once. The specimen comprised tumor tissue, sampled before nivolumab (anti-PD-1) treatment. These receptor sequences come from a person between 35 and 79 years old with oral cavity squamous cell carcinoma.

In DNA, the CDR3 is TGTGCCAGCAGTCGGGGGGGGTCCTTTTACGAGCAGTACTTC. It translates to CASSRGGSFYEQYF. The chain is built from TRBV27 and TRBJ2-7, with 8 bases identical to TRBD2. The CDR3 loop spans 14 amino acids. V lost 5 bases, J lost 4 bases, and 7 bases stayed unmatched. Germline assignment: CDR1 MNHEY and CDR2 SMNVEV (reference sequence).

DNA for the CDR3: TGTGCCAGCAGCTTAATCAGGGTAAATGTGGGGAACACTGAAGCTTTCTTT. The encoded protein is CASSLIRVNVGNTEAFF. The chain joins TRBV11-2 to TRBJ1-1; tentatively, D is TRBD1 (5 bases). Between the trimmed V and J ends, which lost 2 bases and 1 base, there was a span of 17 bases. CDR3 length equals 17 residues. In germline, CDR1 is SGHAT, CDR2 FQNNGV.

This chain joins TRBV18 and TRBJ2-4; D unclear. V was clipped by 4 bases and J by 0 bases, with 13 bases between them. This CDR3 is 16 amino acids long. Germline values: CDR1 KGHSH, CDR2 LQKENI. The CDR3 region is CASSRQSLLAKNIQYF. The CDR3, as DNA: TGTGCCAGCTCACGCCAGTCACTTCTAGCCAAAAACATTCAGTACTTC.

This clone was observed a few times. This chain links TRBV7-7 with TRBJ2-3, with 10 bases aligning to TRBD2. The CDR3 length is 17 residues. The V and J ends lost 5 bases and 3 bases, in that order; junction bases with no gene match: 11. CDR1 is SSHAT, CDR2 FNYEAQ, per germline (reference sequence). The CDR3 sequence is CASSNPSSGGMTDTQYF. The CDR3 region has the DNA TGTGCCAGCAGCAATCCTTCTAGCGGGGGCATGACAGATACGCAGTATTTT.

The rearrangement links TRBV6-1 to TRBJ2-4; 9 nucleotides line up with TRBD2. J gave up 16 bases and V 3 bases, and 7 bases lay outside the gene matches. Germline-derived CDR1 and CDR2 are MNHNS and SASEGT. The length of the CDR3 is 12 residues. DNA of the CDR3: TGTGCCAGCAGTGAGCCACCTAGCGGGGCCTACTTC. Its protein product is CASSEPPSGAYF.

In this sample, this clone turned up a few times. The genes are TRBV12-5 and TRBJ2-5; tentatively, D is TRBD2 (6 bases). Germline CDR1 reads LGHNT; CDR2 reads FRNRAP. V lost 4 bases and J lost 6, with 9 bases in between. CDR3 size: 12 residues. The CDR3 DNA follows: TGTGCTAGTGGTTCCCGGGGGAAGACCCAGTACTTC. This encodes CASGSRGKTQYF.

This clone is deemed medium-sized. This rearrangement joins TRBV5-6 to TRBJ1-5; 7 bases agree with TRBD1. This CDR3 is built from 17 residues. With V trimmed by 1 base and J by 1 base, 8 bases remained unmatched. The germline V gene has CDR1 SGHDT and CDR2 YYEEEE. CDR3 residues: CASSLFAGGVSNQPQHF. As DNA, the CDR3 is TGTGCCAGCAGCTTGTTTGCAGGGGGGGTAAGCAATCAGCCCCAGCATTTT.

This rearrangement joins TRBV11-2 to TRBJ2-3; perhaps TRBD1 as D (5 bases). The CDR3 is made up of 15 amino acids. In germline, CDR1 is SGHAT, CDR2 FQNNGV. Trimming removed 5 bases from V and 2 bases from J, with 14 bases in between. For the CDR3, the DNA is TGTGCCAGCAGCCCCCGACAGATTTACACAGATACGCAGTATTTT. Protein: CASSPRQIYTDTQYF.

The chain recombines TRBV6-6 with TRBJ2-2, with TRBD2 identical over 8 bases. This CDR3 is built from 15 residues. Germline loops: CDR1 MNHNY, CDR2 SVGAGI (reference sequence). J was trimmed by 3 bases and V by 7 bases; bases with no gene match: 7. The CDR3 nucleotides are TGTGCCAGCAAGACGGGGGGGTCTCACACCGGGGAGCTGTTTTTT. This translates into CASKTGGSHTGELFF.

The chain joins TRBV6-5 to TRBJ2-5, with a tentative D call TRBD2 (7 bases). V was trimmed by 7 bases and J by 4 bases, leaving 13 bases between them. Germline assignment: CDR1 MNHEY and CDR2 SVGAGI. The CDR3 is 13 residues long. CDR3: CASTRGARETQYF. The CDR3 nucleotides read TGTGCCAGCACCCGGGGGGCCCGAGAGACCCAGTACTTC.

The chain joins TRBV6-5 to TRBJ1-2; weak D call: TRBD1 (6 bases). The CDR3 is 12 residues long. Trimming pared 6 bases from V and 4 bases from J, leaving 9 bases between. Per the germline V gene, CDR1 is MNHEY and CDR2 is SVGAGI. The CDR3 DNA reads as TGTGCCAGCAGGGAGACAGGCTATGGCTACACCTTC. This codes for CASRETGYGYTF.

The chain carries TRBV10-3 and TRBJ2-3; D perhaps matches TRBD2 (6 bases). Per germline, CDR1 ENHRY and CDR2 SYGVKD. Deletions cut 5 bases from V and 3 bases from J, with 12 bases between. This CDR3 is 14 amino acids long. The CDR3: CAISPAGGTDTQYF. CDR3 DNA sequence: TGTGCCATCAGTCCAGCGGGTGGTACAGATACGCAGTATTTT.

This clone was detected only a few times. Relative to the germline gene, one junction end is altered; a read error may explain this. This rearrangement joins TRBV7-2 to TRBJ2-7, with D possibly matching TRBD1 (6 bases). Germline V gene lookup returns CDR1 SGHTA and CDR2 FQGNSA. There are 15 residues in the CDR3. The CDR3 DNA is TGTGCCAGCAGCCCGGAAAGGACAGCTAGCTACCAGCAGTACTTC. Translating gives CASSPERTASYQQYF.

The chain carries TRBV7-2 and TRBJ1-1; a weak D match, TRBD1 (5 bases). The germline V gene encodes CDR1 SGHTA and CDR2 FQGNSA. Trimming took off 5 bases at V and 5 bases at J, with 15 bases between the two ends. There are 14 residues in the CDR3. CDR3 region: CASSPGRGGTEAFF. CDR3 sequence (DNA): TGTGCCAGCAGCCCTGGGAGGGGCGGGACTGAAGCTTTCTTT.

Remarks on this clone: Other nucleotide sequences in the sample specify the same CDR3. The CDR3 DNA sequence: TGCGCCAGCAGCCTCTCTCACAGGGGGGGGAACACCGGGGAGCTGTTTTTT. Translation: CASSLSHRGGNTGELFF. The V call is TRBV4-3, the J call TRBJ2-2, with D tentatively TRBD1 (8 bases). V lost 4 bases and J 1 base, leaving 16 bases between the germline ends. CDR1 is LGHNA, CDR2 YSLEER, per germline. This CDR3 spans 17 amino acids.

The chain combines TRBV7-9 with TRBJ2-5; D might be TRBD1 (7 bases). The CDR3 spans 15 residues. Germline values: CDR1 SEHNR, CDR2 FQNEAQ (reference sequence). V was clipped by 5 bases and J by 2 bases, with 15 bases between them. The CDR3 nucleotides are TGTGCCAGCAGCCCGGGGGCAGGGGGTCAAGAGACCCAGTACTTC. This encodes CASSPGAGGQETQYF.

The rearrangement uses TRBV9 and TRBJ2-1; unclear D gene. Germline lookup yields CDR1 SGDLS and CDR2 YYNGEE. The V and J ends lost 1 base and 1 base respectively, with 9 bases between them. This CDR3 contains 15 residues. The CDR3 region is CASSVYGISYNEQFF. DNA for the CDR3: TGTGCCAGCAGCGTATATGGGATTTCCTACAATGAGCAGTTCTTC.

In DNA, the CDR3 is TGTGCCAGCAGCCCGCTGGGGGGCTCTGAGCAGTACTTC. Translation gives CASSPLGGSEQYF. J is TRBJ2-7 and V is TRBV6-1, with D perhaps being TRBD1 or TRBD2 (6 bases each). Germline values: CDR1 MNHNS, CDR2 SASEGT. The CDR3 extends over 13 amino acids. Trimming shortened V by 6 bases and J by 7 bases, and 16 bases separated the two germline ends.

The V gene is TRBV10-3, the J gene TRBJ1-1, with 9 bases matching TRBD1. The CDR3 has 16 amino acids. The V and J ends lost 6 bases and 1 base, in that order; junction bases with no gene match: 9. Per the germline V gene, CDR1 is ENHRY and CDR2 is SYGVKD. DNA for the CDR3: TGTGCCATCAGCCGACAGGGGGGCGCCAGGAACACTGAAGCTTTCTTT. Amino acids: CAISRQGGARNTEAFF.

This clone was recorded a few times. This rearrangement joins TRBV6-5 to TRBJ1-1; tentative D call: TRBD1 (5 bases). The CDR3 covers 16 residues. V shed 4 bases and J shed 0 bases, with 15 bases lying between them. From germline, CDR1 is MNHEY and CDR2 SVGAGI. In nucleotides, the CDR3 is TGTGCCAGCAGTTCTAGTCTGGGACGTATGAACACTGAAGCTTTCTTT. Translation gives CASSSSLGRMNTEAFF.

This chain links TRBV11-3 with TRBJ1-1; D ambiguous. The germline V gene encodes CDR1 SGHNT and CDR2 YENEEA. This CDR3 is built from 13 residues. The V and J ends lost 3 bases and 3 bases respectively, with 8 bases between them. The CDR3 region is CASSLNQYTEAFF. The CDR3 region has the DNA TGTGCCAGCAGCTTGAATCAGTACACTGAAGCTTTCTTT.

This clone has only a few counts. J is TRBJ2-1 and V is TRBV27, with D unresolved. Germline lookup yields CDR1 MNHEY and CDR2 SMNVEV (reference sequence). This CDR3 has 13 amino acids. Trimming cost V 0 bases and J 3 bases, with 3 bases left between them. The CDR3 sequence: CASSLSDYNEQFF. Written as DNA, the CDR3 is TGTGCCAGCAGTTTATCAGACTACAATGAGCAGTTCTTC.

The rearrangement links TRBV7-2 to TRBJ1-4, with D uncertain. Deletions cut 7 bases from V and 10 bases from J, with 22 bases between. Germline values: CDR1 SGHTA, CDR2 FQGNSA. This CDR3 is 15 amino acids long. The DNA for the CDR3 is TGTGCCAGCACCACCATGGACGGTAGCCCTGGAAAACTGTTTTTT. Amino acids: CASTTMDGSPGKLFF.

The chain combines TRBV18 with TRBJ2-1; D possibly corresponds to TRBD2 (6 bases). From germline, CDR1 is KGHSH and CDR2 LQKENI. This CDR3 comprises 17 residues. Trimming stripped 0 bases from V and 2 bases from J, with 14 bases between. Here the CDR3 DNA reads TGTGCCAGCTCACCACCGGGGAGGACGGCTACCTACAATGAGCAGTTCTTC. It is translated as CASSPPGRTATYNEQFF.

Turning to this clone: Other DNA sequences in this sample translate to the same CDR3. This sequence joins TRBV5-1 and TRBJ1-1, with unresolved D. CDR1 is SGHRS and CDR2 is YFSETQ in the germline V gene. The CDR3 covers 15 residues. V was shortened by 0 bases and J by 6 bases, with 15 bases between the two germline ends. CDR3: CASSLEPPGNAEAFF. In DNA form, the CDR3 reads TGCGCCAGCAGCTTGGAACCTCCGGGAAATGCTGAAGCTTTCTTT.

V gene TRBV7-2 combines with J gene TRBJ2-1, with TRBD2 matching 10 bases. The CDR3 is 15 amino acids. V was clipped by 2 bases and J by 7 bases; unmatched bases: 5. Germline V gene data show CDR1 as SGHTA and CDR2 as FQGNSA. CDR3 bases: TGTGCCAGCAGCTTAATCGGACTAGCGGCTAATGAGCAGTTCTTC. Translating gives CASSLIGLAANEQFF.